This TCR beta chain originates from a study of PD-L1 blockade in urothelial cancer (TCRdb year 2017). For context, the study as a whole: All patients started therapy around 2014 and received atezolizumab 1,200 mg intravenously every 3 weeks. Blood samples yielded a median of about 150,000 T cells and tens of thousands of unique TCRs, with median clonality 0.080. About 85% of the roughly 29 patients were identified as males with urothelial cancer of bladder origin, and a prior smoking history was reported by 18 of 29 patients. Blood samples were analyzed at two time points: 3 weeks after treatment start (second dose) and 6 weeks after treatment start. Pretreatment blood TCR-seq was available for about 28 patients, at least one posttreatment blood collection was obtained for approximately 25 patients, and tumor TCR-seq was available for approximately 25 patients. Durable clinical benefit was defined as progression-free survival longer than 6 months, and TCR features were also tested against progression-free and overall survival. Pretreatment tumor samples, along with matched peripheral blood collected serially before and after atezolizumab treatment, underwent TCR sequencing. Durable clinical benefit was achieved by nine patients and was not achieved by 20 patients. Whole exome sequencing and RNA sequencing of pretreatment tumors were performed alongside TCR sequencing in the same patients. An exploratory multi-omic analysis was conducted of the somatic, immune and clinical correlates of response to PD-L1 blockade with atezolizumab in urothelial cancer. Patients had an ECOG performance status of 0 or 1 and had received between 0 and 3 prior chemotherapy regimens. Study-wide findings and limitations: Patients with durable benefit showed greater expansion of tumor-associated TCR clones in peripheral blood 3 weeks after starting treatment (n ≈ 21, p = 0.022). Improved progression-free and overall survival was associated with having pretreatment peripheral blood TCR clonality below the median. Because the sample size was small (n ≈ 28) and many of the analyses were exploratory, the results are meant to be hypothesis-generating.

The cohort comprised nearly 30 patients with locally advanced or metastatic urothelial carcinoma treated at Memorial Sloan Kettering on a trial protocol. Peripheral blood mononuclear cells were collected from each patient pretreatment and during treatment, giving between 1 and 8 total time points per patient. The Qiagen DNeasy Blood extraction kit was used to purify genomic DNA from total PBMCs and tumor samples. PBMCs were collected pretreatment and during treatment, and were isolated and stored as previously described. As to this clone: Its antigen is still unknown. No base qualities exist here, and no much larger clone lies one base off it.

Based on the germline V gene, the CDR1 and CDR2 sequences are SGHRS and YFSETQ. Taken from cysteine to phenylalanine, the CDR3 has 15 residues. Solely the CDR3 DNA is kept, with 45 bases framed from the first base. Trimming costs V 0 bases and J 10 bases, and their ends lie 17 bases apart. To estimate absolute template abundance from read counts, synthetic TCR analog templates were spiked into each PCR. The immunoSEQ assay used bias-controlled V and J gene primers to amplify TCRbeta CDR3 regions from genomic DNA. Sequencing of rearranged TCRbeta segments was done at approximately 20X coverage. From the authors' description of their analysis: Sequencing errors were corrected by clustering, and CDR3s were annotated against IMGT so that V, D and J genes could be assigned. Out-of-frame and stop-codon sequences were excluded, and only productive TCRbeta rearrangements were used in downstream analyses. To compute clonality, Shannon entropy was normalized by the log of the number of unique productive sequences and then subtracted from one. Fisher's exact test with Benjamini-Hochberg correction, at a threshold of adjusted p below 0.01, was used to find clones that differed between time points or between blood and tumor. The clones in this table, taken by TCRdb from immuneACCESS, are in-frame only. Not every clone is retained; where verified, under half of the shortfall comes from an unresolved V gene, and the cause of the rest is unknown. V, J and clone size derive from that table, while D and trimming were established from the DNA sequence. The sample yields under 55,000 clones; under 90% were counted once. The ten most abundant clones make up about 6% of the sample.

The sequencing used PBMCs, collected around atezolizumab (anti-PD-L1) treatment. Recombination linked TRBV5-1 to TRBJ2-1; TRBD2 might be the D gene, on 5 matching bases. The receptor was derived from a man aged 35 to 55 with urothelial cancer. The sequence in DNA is TGCGCCAGCAGCTTGGTCTCTAGCCAGCTTTCCGAGCAGTTCTTC. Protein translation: CASSLVSSQLSEQFF.